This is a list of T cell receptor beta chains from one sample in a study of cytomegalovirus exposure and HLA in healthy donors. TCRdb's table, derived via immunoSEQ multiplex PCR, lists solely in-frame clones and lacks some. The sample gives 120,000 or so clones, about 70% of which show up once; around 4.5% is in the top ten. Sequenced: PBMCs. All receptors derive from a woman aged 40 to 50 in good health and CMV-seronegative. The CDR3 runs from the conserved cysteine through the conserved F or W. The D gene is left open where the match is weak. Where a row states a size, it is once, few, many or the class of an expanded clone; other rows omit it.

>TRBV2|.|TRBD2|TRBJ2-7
TGTGCCAGCAGTGGGCCGACTAGCGGGAGCCACGAGCAGTACTTC
CASSGPTSGSHEQYF
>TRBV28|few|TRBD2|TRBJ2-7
TGTGCCAGCGGGGGGAGGGGGCGGACTAGCGGTAATCCCTACGAGCAGTACTTC
CASGGRGRTSGNPYEQYF
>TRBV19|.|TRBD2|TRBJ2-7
TGTGCCAGTAGTACCGGTGGTAGCGGGACCTACGAGCAGTACTTC
CASSTGGSGTYEQYF
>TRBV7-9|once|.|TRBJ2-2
TGTGCCAGCAGCTCCGGCGGGACCGGGGAGCTGTTTTTT
CASSSGGTGELFF
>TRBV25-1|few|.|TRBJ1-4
TGTGCCAGCAGTGAATCTACTCCCCCAAATGAAAAACTGTTTTTT
CASSESTPPNEKLFF
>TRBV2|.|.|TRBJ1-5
TGTGCCAGCAGTCGTAATCCGGGGTATAGCAATCAGCCCCAGCATTTT
CASSRNPGYSNQPQHF
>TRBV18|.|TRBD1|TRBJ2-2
TGTGCCAGCTCACCCCTCGCCGGGACAGGGGCCGGGGAGCTGTTTTTT
CASSPLAGTGAGELFF
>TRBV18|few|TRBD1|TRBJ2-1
TGTGCCAGCTCACCACCCACCGGGACAGGGCTGAATGAGCAGTTCTTC
CASSPPTGTGLNEQFF
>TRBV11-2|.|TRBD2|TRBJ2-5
TGTGCCAGCAGGAAAACCACTAGCGCCCAAGAGACCCAGTACTTC
CASRKTTSAQETQYF
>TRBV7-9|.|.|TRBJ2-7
TGTGCCAGCTCACAGGGCTCCTACGAGCAGTACTTC
CASSQGSYEQYF
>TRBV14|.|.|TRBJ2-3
TGTGCCAGCAGCCTACGCTTGGCTAGCACAGATACGCAGTATTTT
CASSLRLASTDTQYF
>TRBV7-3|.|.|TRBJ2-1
TGTGCCAGCAGCTTAACTGCGGATGCTGAGCAGTTCTTC
CASSLTADAEQFF
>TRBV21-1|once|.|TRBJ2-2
TGTGCCAGCAGCGGCCTAGAATTCTGGGAGTACGGCACCGGGGAGCTGTTTTTT
CASSGLEFWEYGTGELFF